A selection of T cell receptor beta chains follows, all from one sample in a study of regulatory T cells in long-lasting Graves disease. Using its own MiXCR run on the multiplex PCR reads, TCRdb lists one record per CDR3 protein. The table lists roughly 350,000 distinct CDR3 sequences, roughly a sixth of them singletons. These same records also appear under a second study, on T cells in Graves' hyperthyroidism and ophthalmopathy.

The sample consisted of peripheral blood mononuclear cells (PBMCs), taken at new diagnosis, from a patient treated with antithyroid drugs. The receptor set was obtained from a man aged 35 to 55 with Graves disease. Both conserved end residues are part of each CDR3. A D gene is named only where the DNA matches it firmly. Only some rows state a clone size, as once, few, many or a class for expanded clones.

V gene,J gene,D gene,clone size,CDR3 DNA,CDR3 protein
TRBV10-3,TRBJ1-1,-,few,TGTGCCATCAGTGAGTGGGTGGGGTCTAAGGGGAACACTGAAGCTTTCTTT,CAISEWVGSKGNTEAFF
TRBV20-1,TRBJ1-5,TRBD1,-,TGCAGTGCTAGAGGTCCGACAGGGGATCAGCCCCAGCATTTT,CSARGPTGDQPQHF
TRBV5-6,TRBJ1-4,-,-,TGTGCCAGCAGCTTCGGGACGCGTTATGAAAAACTGTTTTTT,CASSFGTRYEKLFF
TRBV6-1,TRBJ2-3,TRBD1,many,TGTGCCAGCAGTGACCAGGGGGCGGCAGATACGCAGTATTTT,CASSDQGAADTQYF
TRBV6-1,TRBJ2-7,TRBD1,few,TGTGCCAGCAGGCTGGACAGGAGCTACGAGCAGTACTTC,CASRLDRSYEQYF
TRBV27,TRBJ1-2,-,-,TGTGCCAGCGGATCGTGGCCTGGCTACACCTTC,CASGSWPGYTF
TRBV5-4,TRBJ1-3,-,few,TGTGCCAGCAGCTTGGCCCAAGGAAACACCATATATTTT,CASSLAQGNTIYF
TRBV7-2,TRBJ2-2,TRBD2,-,TGTGCCCTGGCGGGGGCCGGGGAGCTGTTTTTT,CALAGAGELFF
TRBV7-9,TRBJ2-1,-,many,TGTGCCAGCAGCCCGCCCGAACACAATGAGCAGTTCTTC,CASSPPEHNEQFF
TRBV12-3/TRBV12-4,TRBJ2-7,TRBD1,-,TGTGCCAGCAGCCGAGACAGGGTGGTTCTCGAGCAGTACTTC,CASSRDRVVLEQYF
TRBV4-1,TRBJ2-7,-,-,TGCGCCAGCAGCCAAGATCAAGGCTACGAGCAGTACTTC,CASSQDQGYEQYF
TRBV19,TRBJ2-6,TRBD1,few,TGTGCCAGTAGTCCCGGGACAGGCAGCTCTGGGGCCAACGTCCTGACTTTC,CASSPGTGSSGANVLTF
TRBV25-1,TRBJ2-5,-,few,TGTGCCAGCAGAGGAGATGGGGCAGTGGGGACCCAGTACTTC,CASRGDGAVGTQYF
TRBV28,TRBJ2-2,-,-,TGTGCCAGCAAAAATATGGGGACCGGGGAGCTGTTTTTT,CASKNMGTGELFF
TRBV28,TRBJ2-3,-,many,TGTGCCAGCAGTGAACCGACCCCTGGGATAGATACGCAGTATTTT,CASSEPTPGIDTQYF
TRBV3-1,TRBJ1-5,-,many,TGTGCCAGCAGCAGGAGTGGGAGCAATCAGCCCCAGCATTTT,CASSRSGSNQPQHF
TRBV7-3,TRBJ2-1,TRBD2,few,TGTGCCAGCAGCTTTTCTCTGGCGGGGGGTCTAAATGAGCAGTTCTTC,CASSFSLAGGLNEQFF
TRBV15,TRBJ1-6,-,many,TGTGCCACCAGCAGGGGGCTAGACAGGAATAATTCACCCCTCCACTTT,CATSRGLDRNNSPLHF
TRBV4-2,TRBJ2-3,-,few,TGTGCCAGCAGCCAAGAGTGGACCTCGGATACGCAGTATTTT,CASSQEWTSDTQYF
TRBV19,TRBJ1-5,TRBD1,many,TGTGCCAGTACCCTAGAGGGACAGGGATCTTATAGCAATCAGCCCCAGCATTTT,CASTLEGQGSYSNQPQHF
TRBV15,TRBJ2-1,-,few,TGTGCCACCAGCTCCAGTCCAGGCAATGAGCAGTTCTTC,CATSSSPGNEQFF
TRBV7-8,TRBJ2-1,-,few,TGTGCCAGCAGCTCTAGGGAGTACAATGAGCAGTTCTTC,CASSSREYNEQFF
TRBV3-1,TRBJ1-4,-,many,TGTGCCAGCAGCCTCGGAGATAATGAAAAACTGTTTTTT,CASSLGDNEKLFF
TRBV20-1,TRBJ2-7,-,many,TGCAGTGTAAGCGCTAACTACGAGCAGTACTTC,CSVSANYEQYF
TRBV5-5,TRBJ2-7,-,-,TGTGCCAGCAGCTTGGGGTGGAGCTACGAGCAGTACTTC,CASSLGWSYEQYF
TRBV29-1,TRBJ1-4,-,many,TGCAGCGCTCTTACTGCAACTAATGAAAAACTGTTTTTT,CSALTATNEKLFF
TRBV7-2,TRBJ2-1,TRBD1,many,TGTGCCAGCAGCCGGGACAGGGGGGAGCACAATGAGCAGTTCTTC,CASSRDRGEHNEQFF
TRBV4-1,TRBJ2-7,TRBD1,many,TGCGCCAGCAGCCAAGGGACAGGGGGGACCTACGAGCAGTACTTC,CASSQGTGGTYEQYF
TRBV10-2,TRBJ2-2,-,few,TGCGCCAGCAGGATAATGAACACCGGGGAGCTGTTTTTT,CASRIMNTGELFF
TRBV6-2/TRBV6-3,TRBJ2-2,-,few,TGTGCCAGCAGTGAAGGCGGGTTTAGCGGGGAGCTGTTTTTT,CASSEGGFSGELFF
TRBV20-1,TRBJ1-5,-,many,TGCAGTGCCACCCTGGTGAGTGGCAATCAGCCCCAGCATTTT,CSATLVSGNQPQHF
TRBV19,TRBJ1-5,-,-,TGTGCCAGTAGCCCCGGGACATCCCGTTTCGGGCCCCAGCATTTT,CASSPGTSRFGPQHF
TRBV12-3/TRBV12-4,TRBJ2-1,TRBD1,few,TGTGCCAGCGAGGGGGCGAGCAATGAGCAGTTCTTC,CASEGASNEQFF
TRBV11-2,TRBJ1-2,-,many,TGTGCCAGCAGCTTAGGTTCTTTTTGGGGCTACACCTTC,CASSLGSFWGYTF
TRBV28,TRBJ1-5,TRBD1,-,TGTGCCAGCAGTTTATCCCCGGGACAGGGCGATCAGCCCCAGCATTTT,CASSLSPGQGDQPQHF
TRBV5-1,TRBJ1-6,-,-,TGCGCCAGCAGCGGTTCCGGCCCTATGAATTCACCCCTCCACTTT,CASSGSGPMNSPLHF
TRBV4-3,TRBJ2-3,-,few,TGCGCCAGCACCCGGGGCAGGGAAAGGACAGATACGCAGTATTTT,CASTRGRERTDTQYF
TRBV7-3,TRBJ2-5,-,many,TGTGCCAGCACCCTAGACGGGACCCAGTACTTC,CASTLDGTQYF
TRBV13,TRBJ2-2,-,few,TGTGCCAGCAGCTTAGGCCTAAGGAACACCGGGGAGCTGTTTTTT,CASSLGLRNTGELFF
TRBV5-8,TRBJ1-1,-,many,TGTGCCAGCAGCTTGGCGGGTGGCAACACTGAAGCTTTCTTT,CASSLAGGNTEAFF
TRBV6-2/TRBV6-3,TRBJ2-3,TRBD1,few,TGTGCCAGCACTTACGGCGGGACAGGGGGCTACTCTAGCACAGATACGCAGTATTTT,CASTYGGTGGYSSTDTQYF